The entry below gives a single T cell receptor (beta chain) sequence along with its context. Its antigen remains unidentified. From the germline J gene comes the end of the CDR3, since the read stops 3 residues before it. The data originate from a study of T cells in women clearing cervical HPV infection. Study summary: Blood came at first lesion visit for cases, post-clearance for controls.

Germline V gene lookup returns CDR1 MDHEN and CDR2 SYDVKM. Trimming at V came to 3 bases and at J to 8 bases, leaving 5 bases not matched to a gene. The CDR3 covers 14 residues. Overall study results and limits: Richness plus V gene abundances separated cases from controls with AUC about 0.8.

Assay: immunoSEQ multiplex PCR; the TCRdb copy retains only in-frame clones and omits some. Found here are under 50,000 clones; the top ten clones hold more than 0.8%. V and J are TRBV28 and TRBJ2-1; TRBD2 matches at 9 bases. The TCR comes from a woman between 18 and 69 years old with a cervical HPV16 infection that either progressed to CIN3+ or cleared (not recorded which). The sample was blood buffy coat. The CDR3 bases that were read are TGTGCCAGCAGTTTTGGCGGGGGGGCCTATGAG. Translating it yields CASSFGGGAYE. In full, the CDR3 is CASSFGGGAYEQFF. The full variable domain, its missing parts supplied by reference TRBV28 and TRBJ2-1, is DVKVTQSSRYLVKRTGEKVFLECVQDMDHENMFWYRQDPGLGLRLIYFSYDVKMKEKGDIPEGYSVSREKKERFSLILESASTNQTSMYLCASSFGGGAYEQFFGPGTRLTVL.